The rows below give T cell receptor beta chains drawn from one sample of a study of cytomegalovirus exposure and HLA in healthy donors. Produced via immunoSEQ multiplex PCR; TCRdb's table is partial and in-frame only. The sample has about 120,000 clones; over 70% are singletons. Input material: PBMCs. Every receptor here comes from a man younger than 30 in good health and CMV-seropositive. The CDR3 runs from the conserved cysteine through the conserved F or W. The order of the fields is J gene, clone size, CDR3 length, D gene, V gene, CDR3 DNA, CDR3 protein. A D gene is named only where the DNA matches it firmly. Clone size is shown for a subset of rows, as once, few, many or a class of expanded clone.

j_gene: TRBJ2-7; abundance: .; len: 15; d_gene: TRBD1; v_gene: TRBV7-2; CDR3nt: TGTGCCAGCAGCTTCGGACAGGGGGCGACCTACGAGCAGTACTTC; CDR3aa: CASSFGQGATYEQYF
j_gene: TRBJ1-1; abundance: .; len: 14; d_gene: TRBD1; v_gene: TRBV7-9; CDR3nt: TGTGCCAGCAGCTTAGATCAGGGGGACACTGAAGCTTTCTTT; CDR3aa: CASSLDQGDTEAFF
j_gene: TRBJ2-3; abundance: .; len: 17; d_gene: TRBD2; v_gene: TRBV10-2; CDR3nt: TGCGCCAGCAGTGTATTAGGACTAGCGGGGAACACAGATACGCAGTATTTT; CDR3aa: CASSVLGLAGNTDTQYF
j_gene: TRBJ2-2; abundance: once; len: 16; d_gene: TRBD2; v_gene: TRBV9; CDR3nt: TGTGCCAGCAGCGTAGGTAGACTAGCGGGAGCCGGGGAGCTGTTTTTT; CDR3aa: CASSVGRLAGAGELFF
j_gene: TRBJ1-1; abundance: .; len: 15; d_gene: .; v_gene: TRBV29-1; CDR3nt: TGCAGCGTGACCCGCGGTGCGGTTCGGGACACTGAAGCTTTCTTT; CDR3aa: CSVTRGAVRDTEAFF
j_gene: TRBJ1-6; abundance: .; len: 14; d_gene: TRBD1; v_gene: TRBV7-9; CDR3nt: TGTGGCAGCAGCAAGGGACAGGGGAATTCACCCCTCCACTTT; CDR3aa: CGSSKGQGNSPLHF
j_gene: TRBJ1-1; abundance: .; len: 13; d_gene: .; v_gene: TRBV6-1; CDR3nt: TGTGCCAGCAGTGAAGTACAATACACTGAAGCTTTCTTT; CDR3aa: CASSEVQYTEAFF
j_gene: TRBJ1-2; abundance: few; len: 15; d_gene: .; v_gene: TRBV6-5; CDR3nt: TGTGCCAGCAGTCCCGGGACTCACCTTAACTATGGCTACACCTTC; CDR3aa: CASSPGTHLNYGYTF
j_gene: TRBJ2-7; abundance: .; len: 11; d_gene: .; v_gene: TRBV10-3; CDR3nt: TGTGCCATCAAAACCCGGGACGAGCAGTACTTC; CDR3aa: CAIKTRDEQYF
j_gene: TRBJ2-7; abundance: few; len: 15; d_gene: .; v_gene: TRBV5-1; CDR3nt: TGCGCCAGCAGCTTGTCAGGGCCTCGGAGCTACGAGCAGTACTTC; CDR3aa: CASSLSGPRSYEQYF
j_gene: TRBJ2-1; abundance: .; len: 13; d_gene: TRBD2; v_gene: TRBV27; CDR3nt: TGTGCCAGCAGGACTAGCGGGTACAATGAGCAGTTCTTC; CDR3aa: CASRTSGYNEQFF
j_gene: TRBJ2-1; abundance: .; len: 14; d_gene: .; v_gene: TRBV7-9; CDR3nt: TGTGCCAGCAGCTTAGGTGGTAGATACAATGAGCAGTTCTTC; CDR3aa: CASSLGGRYNEQFF
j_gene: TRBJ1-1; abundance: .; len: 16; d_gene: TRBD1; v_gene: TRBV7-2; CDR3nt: TGTGCCAGCAGCTCCGGTCCCAGGGGGAGGAGCACTGAAGCTTTCTTT; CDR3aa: CASSSGPRGRSTEAFF
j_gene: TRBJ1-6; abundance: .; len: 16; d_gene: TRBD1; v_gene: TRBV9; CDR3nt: TGTGCCAGCAGCGTACAAGGGACAGGGTGGAATTCACCCCTCCACTTT; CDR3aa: CASSVQGTGWNSPLHF
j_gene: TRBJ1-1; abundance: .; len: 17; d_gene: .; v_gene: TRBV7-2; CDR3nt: TGTGCCAGCAGCCGGATGGCAGGTTGGGGGGGCTCTTTTGGAGCTTTCTTT; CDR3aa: CASSRMAGWGGSFGAFF
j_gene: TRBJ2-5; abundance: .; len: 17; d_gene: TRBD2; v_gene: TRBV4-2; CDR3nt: TGTGCCAGCAGCCAAGGTAGCGGGAGGGCTCAGCGAGAGACCCAGTACTTC; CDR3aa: CASSQGSGRAQRETQYF
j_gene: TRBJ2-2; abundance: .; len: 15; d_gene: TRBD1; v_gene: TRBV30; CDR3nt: TGTGCCTGGAGTCCGGACAGGGGGCTCGACGGGGAGCTGTTTTTT; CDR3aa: CAWSPDRGLDGELFF
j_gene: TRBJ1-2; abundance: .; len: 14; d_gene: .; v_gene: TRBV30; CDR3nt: TGTGCCTGGAGTGTACAGGCAGATTACTATGGCTACACCTTC; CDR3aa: CAWSVQADYYGYTF
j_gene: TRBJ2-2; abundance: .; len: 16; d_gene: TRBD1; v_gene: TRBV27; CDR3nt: TGTGCCAGCAGTTTTGGAATCAACAGGGGAAGGGAGGAGCTGTTTTTT; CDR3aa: CASSFGINRGREELFF
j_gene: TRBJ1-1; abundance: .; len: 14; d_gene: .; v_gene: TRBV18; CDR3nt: TGTGCCAGCTCACCACTACAGAAGAACACTGAAGCTTTCTTT; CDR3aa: CASSPLQKNTEAFF
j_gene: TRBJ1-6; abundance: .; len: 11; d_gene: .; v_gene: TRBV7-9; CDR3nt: TGTGCCAGCAGCCTGACAGAACCCCTCCACTTT; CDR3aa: CASSLTEPLHF
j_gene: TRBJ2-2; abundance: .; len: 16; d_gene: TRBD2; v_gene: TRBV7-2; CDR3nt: TGTGCCAGCAGCTTTTTCGGGGGGGGGATGACCGGGGAGCTGTTTTTT; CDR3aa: CASSFFGGGMTGELFF
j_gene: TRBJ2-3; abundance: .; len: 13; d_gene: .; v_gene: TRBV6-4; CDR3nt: TGTGCCAGCAGTGACGCGGGAACAGATACGCAGTATTTT; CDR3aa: CASSDAGTDTQYF
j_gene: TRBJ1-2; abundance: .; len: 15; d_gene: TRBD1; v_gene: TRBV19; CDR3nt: TGTGCCAGTAGTCCCGCCGCGGGACAGGGGTTTGGCTACACCTTC; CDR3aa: CASSPAAGQGFGYTF
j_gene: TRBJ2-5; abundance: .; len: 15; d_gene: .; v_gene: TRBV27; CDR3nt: TGTGCCAGCAGTCCTCTCGGTCCGGGGAAGGAGACCCAGTACTTC; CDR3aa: CASSPLGPGKETQYF
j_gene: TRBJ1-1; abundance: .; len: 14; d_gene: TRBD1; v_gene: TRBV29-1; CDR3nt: TGCAGCGTTGTAGGGGGACAGGGAATGGTTGAAGCTTTCTTT; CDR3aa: CSVVGGQGMVEAFF
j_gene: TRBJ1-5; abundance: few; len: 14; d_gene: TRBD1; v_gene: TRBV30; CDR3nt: TGTGCCTGGAGGGGACAGGGTACGATGGAGCCCCAGCATTTT; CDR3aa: CAWRGQGTMEPQHF
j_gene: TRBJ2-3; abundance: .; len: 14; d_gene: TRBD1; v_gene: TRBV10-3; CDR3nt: TGTGCCATCAGTGAGTCGTCCTCAGGGGGTACGCAGTATTTT; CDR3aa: CAISESSSGGTQYF
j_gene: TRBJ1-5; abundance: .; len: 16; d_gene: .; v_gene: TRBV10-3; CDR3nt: TGTGCCATCAGTGAGGGGCGGGGGAATAGCAATCAGCCCCAGCATTTT; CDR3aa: CAISEGRGNSNQPQHF
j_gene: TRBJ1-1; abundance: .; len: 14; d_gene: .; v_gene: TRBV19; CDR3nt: TGTGCCAGTAGTACGCCCGGGACAAAAAATGAAGCTTTCTTT; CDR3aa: CASSTPGTKNEAFF
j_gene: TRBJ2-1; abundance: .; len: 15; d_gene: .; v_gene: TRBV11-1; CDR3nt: TGTGCCAGCAGCTTAGCAGGACAGAGCTACAATGAGCAGTTCTTC; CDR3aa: CASSLAGQSYNEQFF
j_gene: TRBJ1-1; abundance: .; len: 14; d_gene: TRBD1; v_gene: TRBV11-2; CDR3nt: TGTGCCAGCAGCGCCCGACAGGGCGACACTGAAGCTTCCTTT; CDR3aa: CASSARQGDTEASF
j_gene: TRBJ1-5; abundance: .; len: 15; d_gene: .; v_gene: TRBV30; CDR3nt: TGTGCCTGGAGTGAACCCTCCCCTGGGAGTCAGCCCCAGCATTTT; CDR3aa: CAWSEPSPGSQPQHF
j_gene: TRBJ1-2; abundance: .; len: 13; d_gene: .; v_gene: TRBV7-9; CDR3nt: TGTGCCAGCAGCTTAGGCGCCGCGGGTGGCTACACCTTC; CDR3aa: CASSLGAAGGYTF